A selection of T cell receptor beta chains follows, all from one sample in a study of blood T cell repertoires in COVID-19. Method: immunoSEQ multiplex PCR; TCRdb's copy keeps in-frame clones and lacks some. The profile covers tens of thousands of clones, with 73% appearing a single time and about 20% taken by the ten largest. The sequencing input was peripheral blood. The receptors were sampled from a human donor in a cohort sampled during active or convalescent COVID-19. Each CDR3 is given with its conserved first and last residue. Fields, in order: CDR3 DNA, CDR3 protein, J gene, clone size, V gene, D gene. A D gene is named only where the DNA matches it firmly. Rows may omit the clone size; those that give it use once, few, many or a size class.

TGTGCCATCACCGCAGGGAATGGCTACACCTTC CAITAGNGYTF TRBJ1-2 . TRBV10-3 .
TGTGCCAGCAGTCCTTTAAACAGGGAGACGGCGGGCTACACCTTC CASSPLNRETAGYTF TRBJ1-2 . TRBV27 .
TGTGCCAGCAGTTTGGGGGGACCTACTGGAAACACCATATATTTT CASSLGGPTGNTIYF TRBJ1-3 . TRBV27 .
TGTGCCAGCAGCTTAGGTGGCACTAGGCAAGGTGAGCAGTTCTTC CASSLGGTRQGEQFF TRBJ2-1 . TRBV11-2 .
TGTGCCAGCTCAGAGGACAACAATCAGCCCCAGCATTTT CASSEDNNQPQHF TRBJ1-5 . TRBV18 .
TGTGCCAGCAGACAGGTTATATCTCCTAACTATGGCTACACCTTC CASRQVISPNYGYTF TRBJ1-2 . TRBV2 .
TGTGCCAGCAGCCCTGGGGGGCTAGCGGTTAGCTACGAGCAGTACTTC CASSPGGLAVSYEQYF TRBJ2-7 . TRBV5-4 .
TGTGCCAGCAGTTACTCGGGGACCCCGGGGGGAGCCCTCCACTTT CASSYSGTPGGALHF TRBJ1-6 . TRBV6-5 .
TGCGCCAGCAGCTTGCACCGGACAGGGAGAGGGAACACTGAAGCTTTCTTT CASSLHRTGRGNTEAFF TRBJ1-1 once TRBV5-1 TRBD1
TGTGCCAGCAGTTTCCGACAGGGGTTCAGGCGGAACACTGAAGCTTTCTTT CASSFRQGFRRNTEAFF TRBJ1-1 . TRBV27 TRBD1
TGTGCCAGCAAAGGTCTCCTGGCGCGGGGGACCTACGAGCAGTACTTC CASKGLLARGTYEQYF TRBJ2-7 . TRBV13 TRBD2
TGTGCCAGCAGCCCCGCGGCTAGCCGGGGTGAAAAACTGTTTTTT CASSPAASRGEKLFF TRBJ1-4 . TRBV7-6 .